This T cell receptor (beta chain) stems from a study of blood T cell repertoires in COVID-19. The CDR3 loop spans 15 amino acids. Germline trimming cut 5 bases from V and 0 bases from J; bases unmatched to any gene: 4. Germline V gene lookup returns CDR1 MDHEN and CDR2 SYDVKM. This clone came up many times. Data came from immunoSEQ multiplex PCR; TCRdb stores just in-frame clones and leaves some out. The sample has fewer than 140,000 clones, over 55% seen once. The sample taken for sequencing was peripheral blood. The sequence derives from a human donor with acute or convalescent COVID-19. The donor label of this sample is uncertain. This rearrangement joins TRBV28 to TRBJ1-5; 7 bases are shared with TRBD1. The CDR3 loop is CASSATGYSNQPQHF. CDR3 DNA: TGTGCCAGCAGTGCGACAGGGTATAGCAATCAGCCCCAGCATTTT. Filled out from reference TRBV28 and TRBJ1-5, the complete variable domain reads DVKVTQSSRYLVKRTGEKVFLECVQDMDHENMFWYRQDPGLGLRLIYFSYDVKMKEKGDIPEGYSVSREKKERFSLILESASTNQTSMYLCASSATGYSNQPQHFGDGTRLSIL.